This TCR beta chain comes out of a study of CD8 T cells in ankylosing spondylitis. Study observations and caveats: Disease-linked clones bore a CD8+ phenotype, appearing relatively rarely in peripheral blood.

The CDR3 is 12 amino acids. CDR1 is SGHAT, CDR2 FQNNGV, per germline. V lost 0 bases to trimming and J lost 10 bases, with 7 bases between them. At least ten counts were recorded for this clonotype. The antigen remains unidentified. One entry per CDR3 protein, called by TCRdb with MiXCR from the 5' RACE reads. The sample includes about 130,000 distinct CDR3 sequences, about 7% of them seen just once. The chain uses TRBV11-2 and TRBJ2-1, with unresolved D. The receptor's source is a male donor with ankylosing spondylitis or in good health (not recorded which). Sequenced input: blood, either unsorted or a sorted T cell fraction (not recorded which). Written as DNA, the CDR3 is TGTGCCAGCAGCTTAGATGGACGGGAGCAGTTCTTC. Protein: CASSLDGREQFF. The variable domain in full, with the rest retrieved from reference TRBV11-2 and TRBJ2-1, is EAGVAQSPRYKIIEKRQSVAFWCNPISGHATLYWYQQILGQGPKLLIQFQNNGVVDDSQLPKDRFSAERLKGVDSTLKIQPAKLEDSAVYLCASSLDGREQFFGPGTRLTVL.